The rows below give T cell receptor beta chains drawn from one sample of a study of T cell responses to AZD1222 COVID-19 vaccine. Assay: immunoSEQ multiplex PCR; the TCRdb copy retains only in-frame clones and omits some. The data contain about 120,000 clones, 90% to 95% of them singletons. The sample was peripheral blood, taken 28 days after the second AZD1222 dose. The source of these receptors is an adult who received the AZD1222 COVID-19 vaccine. Both conserved end residues are part of each CDR3. The D gene is left open where the match is weak. For some rows the clone size is stated as once, few or many, or as a class when expanded; others skip it.

d_call: -; v_call: TRBV18; j_call: TRBJ2-7; clone_size: -; cdr3_nt: TGTGCCAGCTCACCCCGGGCCGGTTACTACGAGCAGTACTTC; cdr3_aa: CASSPRAGYYEQYF
d_call: -; v_call: TRBV11-2; j_call: TRBJ1-1; clone_size: few; cdr3_nt: TGTGCCAGCAGCCAAGGACACTACACTGAAGCTTTCTTT; cdr3_aa: CASSQGHYTEAFF
d_call: -; v_call: TRBV7-8; j_call: TRBJ1-3; clone_size: -; cdr3_nt: TGTGCCAGCAGCCCCGACCCGGGAACTGGAAACACCATATATTTT; cdr3_aa: CASSPDPGTGNTIYF
d_call: -; v_call: TRBV30; j_call: TRBJ2-5; clone_size: -; cdr3_nt: TGTGCCGGGCAGACCCCGGGGGAGACCCAGTACTTC; cdr3_aa: CAGQTPGETQYF
d_call: TRBD1; v_call: TRBV30; j_call: TRBJ2-7; clone_size: once; cdr3_nt: TGTGCCTGGAGTCGACAGGGGACGGGCGAGCAGTACTTC; cdr3_aa: CAWSRQGTGEQYF
d_call: -; v_call: TRBV5-4; j_call: TRBJ2-7; clone_size: -; cdr3_nt: TGTGCCTCTTCCGGGACGGTCTCCTACGAGCAGTACTTC; cdr3_aa: CASSGTVSYEQYF
d_call: TRBD1; v_call: TRBV19; j_call: TRBJ1-4; clone_size: -; cdr3_nt: TGTGCCAGTAGTAATCTTATCGACAGGGGCCGGGGTGAAAAACTGTTTTTT; cdr3_aa: CASSNLIDRGRGEKLFF
d_call: -; v_call: TRBV5-4; j_call: TRBJ2-2; clone_size: -; cdr3_nt: TGTGCCAGCAGCTTGGGTCCTACCGGGGAGCTGTTTTTT; cdr3_aa: CASSLGPTGELFF
d_call: TRBD1; v_call: TRBV5-6; j_call: TRBJ2-7; clone_size: -; cdr3_nt: TGTGCCAGCAGCATACCGGGACAGGGATACGAGCAGTACTTC; cdr3_aa: CASSIPGQGYEQYF
d_call: TRBD1; v_call: TRBV25-1; j_call: TRBJ1-2; clone_size: -; cdr3_nt: TGTGCCAGCAGTGCCCCGGGACAGGGAAATATATACTATGGCTACACCTTC; cdr3_aa: CASSAPGQGNIYYGYTF
d_call: -; v_call: TRBV28; j_call: TRBJ1-1; clone_size: -; cdr3_nt: TGTGCCAGCAGTTTCCCTCCTCGTGGCACTGAAGCTTTCTTT; cdr3_aa: CASSFPPRGTEAFF
d_call: -; v_call: TRBV4-3; j_call: TRBJ2-2; clone_size: -; cdr3_nt: TGCGCCAGCAGCCAGAGTCTCCGAAACGCCGGGGAGCTGTTTTTT; cdr3_aa: CASSQSLRNAGELFF
d_call: TRBD1; v_call: TRBV10-3; j_call: TRBJ1-4; clone_size: -; cdr3_nt: TGTGCCATCAGTCCACAGGGGGCAGGGGAAAAACTGTTTTTT; cdr3_aa: CAISPQGAGEKLFF
d_call: -; v_call: TRBV24-1; j_call: TRBJ2-3; clone_size: -; cdr3_nt: TGTGCCACCAGTGCTAGCGCCACAGATACGCAGTATTTT; cdr3_aa: CATSASATDTQYF
d_call: -; v_call: TRBV7-3; j_call: TRBJ2-3; clone_size: -; cdr3_nt: TGTGCCAGCAGCTTAAGGGGGAGCACAGATACGCAGTATTTT; cdr3_aa: CASSLRGSTDTQYF
d_call: TRBD2; v_call: TRBV27; j_call: TRBJ2-7; clone_size: -; cdr3_nt: TGTGCCAGCGGACCGGGACTAGCCCACTACGAGCAGTACTTC; cdr3_aa: CASGPGLAHYEQYF
d_call: -; v_call: TRBV6-5; j_call: TRBJ1-3; clone_size: few; cdr3_nt: TGTGCCAGCATGAGGCTCTCTGGAAACACCATATATTTT; cdr3_aa: CASMRLSGNTIYF